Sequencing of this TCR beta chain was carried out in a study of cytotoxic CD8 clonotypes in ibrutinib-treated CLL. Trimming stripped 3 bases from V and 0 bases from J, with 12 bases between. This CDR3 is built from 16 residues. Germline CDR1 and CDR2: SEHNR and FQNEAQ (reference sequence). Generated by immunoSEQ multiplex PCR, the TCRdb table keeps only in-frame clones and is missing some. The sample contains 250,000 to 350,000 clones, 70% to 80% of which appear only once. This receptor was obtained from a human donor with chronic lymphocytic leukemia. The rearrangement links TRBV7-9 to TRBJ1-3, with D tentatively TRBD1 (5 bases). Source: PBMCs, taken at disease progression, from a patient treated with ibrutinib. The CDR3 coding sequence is TGTGCCAGCAGCTTGATTTCGCAGGGCTCTGGAAACACCATATATTTT. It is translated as CASSLISQGSGNTIYF. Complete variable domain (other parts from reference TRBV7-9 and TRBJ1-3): DTGVSQNPRHKITKRGQNVTFRCDPISEHNRLYWYRQTLGQGPEFLTYFQNEAQLEKSRLLSDRFSAERPKGSFSTLEIQRTEQGDSAMYLCASSLISQGSGNTIYFGEGSWLTVV.